These 7 T cell receptor beta chains were sequenced from one sample in a study of T cells in Graves' hyperthyroidism and ophthalmopathy. The CDR3 regions of TCR beta were amplified from RNA transcripts. TCR CDR3 regions were first amplified by RT-PCR with HTBI primers. Each CDR3 protein gets one entry after TCRdb re-called the multiplex PCR reads with MiXCR. The sample consists of 600,000 to 900,000 distinct CDR3 sequences, about 16% of them appearing once. Sequences were obtained from blood. The receptor set was obtained from a man aged 18 to 30 with Graves' hyperthyroidism.

This clonotype was picked up many times. The rearrangement joins TRBV28 to TRBJ2-7, with D possibly being TRBD1 (5 bases). This CDR3 comprises 15 residues. Germline assignment: CDR1 MDHEN and CDR2 SYDVKM. Between the trimmed V and J ends, which lost 2 bases and 0 bases, there was a span of 11 bases. In DNA form, the CDR3 reads TGTGCCAGCAGTTTAGCAGGGTCTACCTCCTACGAGCAGTACTTC. Protein product: CASSLAGSTSYEQYF.

At least ten counts were recorded for this clonotype. The chain has TRBV18 and TRBJ1-2, with no clear D. The germline gives CDR1 KGHSH, CDR2 LQKENI. Trimming took off 2 bases at V and 0 bases at J, with 13 bases between the two ends. This CDR3 has 16 amino acids. For the CDR3, the DNA is TGTGCCAGCTCACCATCCCAGCAGGCTACTAACTATGGCTACACCTTC. Translated: CASSPSQQATNYGYTF.

The CDR3 is CASSLFIRDRYGYTF. CDR3 nucleotides: TGTGCCAGCAGTTTATTTATCCGGGACAGATATGGCTACACCTTC. The chain uses TRBV12-3 or TRBV12-4 and TRBJ1-2, with 7 bases lining up with TRBD1. The CDR3 runs to 15 residues. V lost 2 bases, J lost 5 bases, and 8 bases stayed unmatched.

This clonotype was recorded a few times. The chain is built from TRBV28 and TRBJ2-5; D possibly matches TRBD1 or TRBD2 (5 bases each). In germline, CDR1 is MDHEN, CDR2 SYDVKM. The CDR3 has 16 amino acids. Trimming left V 2 bases short and J 1 base short, with 14 bases between. CDR3 in DNA: TGTGCCAGCAGTTTAAGGGACGCAGGTGTCCAAGAGACCCAGTACTTC. Its protein product is CASSLRDAGVQETQYF.

This clonotype has a count of ten or more. This chain uses TRBV20-1 with TRBJ2-5; a possible D gene is TRBD2 (6 bases). V lost 3 bases and J lost 5, with 13 bases in between. CDR3 length: 13 residues. The V gene's germline CDR1 is DFQATT and CDR2 SNEGSKA (reference sequence). The CDR3 spells CSARSLATETQYF. The CDR3 nucleotides are TGCAGTGCTAGGTCCCTAGCGACGGAGACCCAGTACTTC.

This clonotype was seen many times. The V call is TRBV13, the J call TRBJ2-7; D is uncertain. Deletions cut 0 bases from V and 0 bases from J, with 9 bases between. CDR1 is PRHDT and CDR2 is FYEKMQ in the germline V gene (reference sequence). The CDR3 has 15 amino acids. CDR3 sequence reads: CASSLGSASSYEQYF. The CDR3 bases are TGTGCCAGCAGCTTAGGGAGCGCCTCCTCCTACGAGCAGTACTTC.

The chain has TRBV6-2 or TRBV6-3 and TRBJ2-3; the D gene is possibly TRBD2 (6 bases). The V gene's germline CDR1 is MNHEY and CDR2 SVGEGT. Trimming removed 10 bases from V and 4 bases from J, with 15 bases in between. The CDR3 extends over 13 amino acids. CDR3 in DNA: TGTGCCACCGCCGGGGGAGCGTCAGATACGCAGTATTTT. Protein product: CATAGGASDTQYF.